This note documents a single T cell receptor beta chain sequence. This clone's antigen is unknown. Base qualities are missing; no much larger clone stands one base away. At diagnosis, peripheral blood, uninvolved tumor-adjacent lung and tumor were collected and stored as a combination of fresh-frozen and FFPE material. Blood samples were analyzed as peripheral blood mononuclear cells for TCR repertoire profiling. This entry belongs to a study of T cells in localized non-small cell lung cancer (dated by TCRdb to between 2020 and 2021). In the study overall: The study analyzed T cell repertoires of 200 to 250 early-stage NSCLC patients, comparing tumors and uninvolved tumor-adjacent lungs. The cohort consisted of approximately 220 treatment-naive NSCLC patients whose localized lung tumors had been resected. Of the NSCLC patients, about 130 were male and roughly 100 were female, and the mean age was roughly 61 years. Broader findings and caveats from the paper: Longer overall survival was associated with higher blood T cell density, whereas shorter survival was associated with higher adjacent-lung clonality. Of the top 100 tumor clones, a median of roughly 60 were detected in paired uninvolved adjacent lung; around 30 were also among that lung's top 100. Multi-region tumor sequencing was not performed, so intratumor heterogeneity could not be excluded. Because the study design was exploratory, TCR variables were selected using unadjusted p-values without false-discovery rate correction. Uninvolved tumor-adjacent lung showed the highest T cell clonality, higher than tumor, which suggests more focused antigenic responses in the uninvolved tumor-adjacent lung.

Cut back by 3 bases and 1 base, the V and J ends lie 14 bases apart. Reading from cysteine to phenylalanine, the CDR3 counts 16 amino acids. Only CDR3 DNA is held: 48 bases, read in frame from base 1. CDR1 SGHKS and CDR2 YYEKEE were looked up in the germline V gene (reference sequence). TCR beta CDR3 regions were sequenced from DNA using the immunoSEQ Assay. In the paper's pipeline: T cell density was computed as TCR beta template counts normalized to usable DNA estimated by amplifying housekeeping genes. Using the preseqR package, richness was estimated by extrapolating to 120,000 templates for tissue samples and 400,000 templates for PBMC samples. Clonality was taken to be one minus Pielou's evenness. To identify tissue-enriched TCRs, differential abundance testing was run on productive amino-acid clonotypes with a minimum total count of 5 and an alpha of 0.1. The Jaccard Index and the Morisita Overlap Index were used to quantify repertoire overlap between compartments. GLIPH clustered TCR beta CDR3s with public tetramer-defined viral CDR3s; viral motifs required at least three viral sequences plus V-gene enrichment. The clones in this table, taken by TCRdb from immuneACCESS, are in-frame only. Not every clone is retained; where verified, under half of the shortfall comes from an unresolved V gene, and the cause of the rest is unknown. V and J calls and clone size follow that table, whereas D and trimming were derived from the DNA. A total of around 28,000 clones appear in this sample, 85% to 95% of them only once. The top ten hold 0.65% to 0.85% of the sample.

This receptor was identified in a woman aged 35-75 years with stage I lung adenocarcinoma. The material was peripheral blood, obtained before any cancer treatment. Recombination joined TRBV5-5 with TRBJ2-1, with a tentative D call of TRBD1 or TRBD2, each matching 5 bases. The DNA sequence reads TGTGCCAGCAGCTGGGGCAGGTGGAGGTCCTACAATGAGCAGTTCTTC. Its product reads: CASSWGRWRSYNEQFF.